Here is one T cell receptor (beta chain) with its context. With 6 bases clipped from V and 5 bases from J, the junction kept 8 bases outside the gene matches. Germline loops: CDR1 MNHEY, CDR2 SMNVEV (reference sequence). The CDR3 contains 15 residues. These data are taken from a study of blood T cell repertoires in COVID-19. Study summary: Acute and convalescent COVID-19 samples came from the United States, Italy and Spain. In each case, the material was cDNA or gDNA derived from T cells, B-cell-depleted T cells, or PBMCs.

Original processing notes: How many nucleated cells were present was estimated from reference gene primer amplification. Libraries were prepared by immunoSEQ multiplex PCR; TCRdb keeps only in-frame clonotypes and omits some of them. V, J and clone size are taken as reported in that table, and D and trimming were inferred from the DNA itself. The sample lists 110,000 or so clones, about four fifths occurring once. The specimen sequenced was peripheral blood. The chain has TRBV27 and TRBJ2-7; 12 bases are a match to TRBD2. This TCR was sampled from a human donor in a cohort sampled during active COVID-19. CDR3 loop: CASRPRLAGVNEQYF. The CDR3 DNA reads TGTGCCAGCAGACCTAGACTAGCGGGAGTTAACGAGCAGTACTTC.